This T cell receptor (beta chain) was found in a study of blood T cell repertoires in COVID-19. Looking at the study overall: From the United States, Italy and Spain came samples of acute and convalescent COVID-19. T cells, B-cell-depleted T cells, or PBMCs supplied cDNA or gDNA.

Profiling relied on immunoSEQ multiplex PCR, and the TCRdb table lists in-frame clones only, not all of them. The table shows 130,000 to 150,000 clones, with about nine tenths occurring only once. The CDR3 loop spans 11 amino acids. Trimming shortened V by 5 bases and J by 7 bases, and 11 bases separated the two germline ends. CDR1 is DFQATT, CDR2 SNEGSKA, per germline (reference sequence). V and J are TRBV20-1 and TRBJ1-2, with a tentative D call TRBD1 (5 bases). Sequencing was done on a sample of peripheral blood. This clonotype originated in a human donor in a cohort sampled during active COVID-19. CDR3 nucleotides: TGCAGTGCTGCAGGGCGGACTGGCTACACCTTC. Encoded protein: CSAAGRTGYTF.